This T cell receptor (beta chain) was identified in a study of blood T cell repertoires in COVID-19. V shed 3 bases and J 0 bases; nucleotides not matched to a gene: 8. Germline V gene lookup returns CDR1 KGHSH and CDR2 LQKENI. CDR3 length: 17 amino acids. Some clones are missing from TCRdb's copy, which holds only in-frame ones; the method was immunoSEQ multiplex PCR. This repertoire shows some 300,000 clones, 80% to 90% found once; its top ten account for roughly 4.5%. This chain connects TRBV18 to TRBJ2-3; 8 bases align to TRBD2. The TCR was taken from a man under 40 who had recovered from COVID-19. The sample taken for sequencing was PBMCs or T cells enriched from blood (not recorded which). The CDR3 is CASSPRVRGESTDTQYF. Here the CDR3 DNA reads TGTGCCAGCTCACCGAGAGTGCGGGGGGAAAGCACAGATACGCAGTATTTT.